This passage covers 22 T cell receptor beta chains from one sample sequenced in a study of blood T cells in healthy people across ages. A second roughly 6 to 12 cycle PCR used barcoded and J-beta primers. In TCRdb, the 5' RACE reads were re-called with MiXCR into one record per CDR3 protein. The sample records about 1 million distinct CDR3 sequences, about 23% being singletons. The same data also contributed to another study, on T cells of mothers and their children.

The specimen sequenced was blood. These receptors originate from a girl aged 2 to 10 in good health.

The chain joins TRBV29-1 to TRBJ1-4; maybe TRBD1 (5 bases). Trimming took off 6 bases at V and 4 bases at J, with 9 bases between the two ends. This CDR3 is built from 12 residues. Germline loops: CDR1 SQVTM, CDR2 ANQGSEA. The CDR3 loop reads CSVGDYNEKLFF. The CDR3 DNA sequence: TGCAGCGTAGGGGACTATAATGAAAAACTGTTTTTT.

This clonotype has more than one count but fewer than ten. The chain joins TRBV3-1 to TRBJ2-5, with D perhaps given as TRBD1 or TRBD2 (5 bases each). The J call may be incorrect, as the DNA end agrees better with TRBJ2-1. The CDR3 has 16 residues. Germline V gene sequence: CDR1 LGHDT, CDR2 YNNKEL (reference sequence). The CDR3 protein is CASSHIRDGKDNEQFF. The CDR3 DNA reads TGTGCCAGCAGCCATATCCGGGACGGGAAAGACAATGAGCAGTTCTTC.

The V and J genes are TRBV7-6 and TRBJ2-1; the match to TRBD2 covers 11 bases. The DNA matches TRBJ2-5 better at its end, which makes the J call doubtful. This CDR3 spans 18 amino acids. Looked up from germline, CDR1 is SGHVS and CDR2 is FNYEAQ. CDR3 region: CASSLAPFRLAGSETQYF. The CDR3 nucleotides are TGTGCCAGCAGCTTAGCTCCATTTAGACTAGCGGGATCGGAGACCCAGTACTTC.

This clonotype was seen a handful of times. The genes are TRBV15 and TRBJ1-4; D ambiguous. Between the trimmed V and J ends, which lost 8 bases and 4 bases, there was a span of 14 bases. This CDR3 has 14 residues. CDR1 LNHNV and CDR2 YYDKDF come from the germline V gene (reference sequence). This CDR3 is CATRSSGNNEKLFF. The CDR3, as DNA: TGTGCCACCCGATCCTCGGGGAATAATGAAAAACTGTTTTTT.

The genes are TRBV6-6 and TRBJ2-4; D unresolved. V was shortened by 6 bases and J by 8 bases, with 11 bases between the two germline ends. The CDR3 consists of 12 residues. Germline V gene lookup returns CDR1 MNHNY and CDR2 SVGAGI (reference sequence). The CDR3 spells CASSSSFDIQYF. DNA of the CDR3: TGTGCCAGCAGCTCTTCCTTTGACATTCAGTACTTC.

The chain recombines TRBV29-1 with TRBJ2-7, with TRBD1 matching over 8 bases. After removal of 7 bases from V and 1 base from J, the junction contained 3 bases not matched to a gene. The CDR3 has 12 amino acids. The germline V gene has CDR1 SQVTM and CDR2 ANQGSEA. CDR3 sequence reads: CSGGDRSYEQYF. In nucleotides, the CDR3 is TGCAGCGGAGGGGACAGGTCCTACGAGCAGTACTTC.

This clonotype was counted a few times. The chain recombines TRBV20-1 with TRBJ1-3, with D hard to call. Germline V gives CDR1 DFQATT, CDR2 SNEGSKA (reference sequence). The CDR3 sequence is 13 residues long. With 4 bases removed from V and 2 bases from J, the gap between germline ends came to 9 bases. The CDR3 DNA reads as TGCAGTGCTACTTTTGGACCTGGAAACACCATATATTTT. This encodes CSATFGPGNTIYF.

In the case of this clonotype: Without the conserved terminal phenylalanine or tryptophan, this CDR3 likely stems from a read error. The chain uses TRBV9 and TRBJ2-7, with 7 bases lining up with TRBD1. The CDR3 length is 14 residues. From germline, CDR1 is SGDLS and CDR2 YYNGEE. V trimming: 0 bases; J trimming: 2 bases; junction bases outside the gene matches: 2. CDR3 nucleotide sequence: TGTGCCAGCAGCGTAGGAGGGGGCACCTACGAGCAGTACCTC. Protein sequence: CASSVGGGTYEQYL.

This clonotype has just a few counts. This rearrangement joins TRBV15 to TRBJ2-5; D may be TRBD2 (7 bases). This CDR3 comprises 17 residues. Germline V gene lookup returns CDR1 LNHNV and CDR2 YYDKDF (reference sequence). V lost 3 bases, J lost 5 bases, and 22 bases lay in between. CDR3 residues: CATSRIPYGGLKETQYF. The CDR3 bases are TGTGCCACCAGCAGGATACCCTACGGGGGGCTTAAGGAGACCCAGTACTTC.

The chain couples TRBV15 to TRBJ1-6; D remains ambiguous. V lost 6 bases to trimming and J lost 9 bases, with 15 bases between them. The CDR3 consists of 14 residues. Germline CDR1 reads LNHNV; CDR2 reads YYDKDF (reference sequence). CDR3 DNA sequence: TGTGCCACCAGGCAACAAGGGCTAAGTTCACCCCTCCACTTT. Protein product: CATRQQGLSSPLHF.

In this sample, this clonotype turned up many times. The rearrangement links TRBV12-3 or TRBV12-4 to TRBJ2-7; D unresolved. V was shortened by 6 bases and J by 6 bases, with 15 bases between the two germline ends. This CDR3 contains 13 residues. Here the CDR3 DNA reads TGTGCCAGCAGGCCCAATAACAATGCCGAGCAGTACTTC. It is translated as CASRPNNNAEQYF.

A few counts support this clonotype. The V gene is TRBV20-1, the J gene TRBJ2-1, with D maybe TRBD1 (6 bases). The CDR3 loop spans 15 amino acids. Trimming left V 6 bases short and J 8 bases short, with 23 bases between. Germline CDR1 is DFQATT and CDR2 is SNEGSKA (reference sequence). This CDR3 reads CSAANLARGGDEQFF. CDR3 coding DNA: TGCAGTGCCGCTAACTTGGCCCGAGGGGGTGATGAGCAGTTCTTC.

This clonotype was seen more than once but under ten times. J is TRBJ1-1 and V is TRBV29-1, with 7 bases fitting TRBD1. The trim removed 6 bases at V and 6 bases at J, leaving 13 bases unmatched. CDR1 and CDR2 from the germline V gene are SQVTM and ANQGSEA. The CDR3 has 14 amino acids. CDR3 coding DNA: TGCAGCGTCCACGTAGGGAGGGGGCCGTCTGAAGCTTTCTTT. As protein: CSVHVGRGPSEAFF.

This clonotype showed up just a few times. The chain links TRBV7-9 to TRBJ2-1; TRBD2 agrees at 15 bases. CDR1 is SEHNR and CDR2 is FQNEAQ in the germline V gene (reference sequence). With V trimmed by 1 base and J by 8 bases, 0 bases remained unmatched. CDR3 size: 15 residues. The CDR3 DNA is TGTGCCAGCAGCTTAGGGACTAGCGGGAGGGATGAGCAGTTCTTC. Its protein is CASSLGTSGRDEQFF.

Written as DNA, the CDR3 is TGTGCCAGCAGCCTTGGACCGCAGAGCTCCTACGAGCAGTACTTC. Translating it yields CASSLGPQSSYEQYF. The rearrangement uses TRBV3-1 and TRBJ2-7; D remains ambiguous. CDR3 length: 15 amino acids. Between the trimmed V and J ends, which lost 4 bases and 0 bases, there was a span of 13 bases. Germline loops: CDR1 LGHDT, CDR2 YNNKEL (reference sequence).

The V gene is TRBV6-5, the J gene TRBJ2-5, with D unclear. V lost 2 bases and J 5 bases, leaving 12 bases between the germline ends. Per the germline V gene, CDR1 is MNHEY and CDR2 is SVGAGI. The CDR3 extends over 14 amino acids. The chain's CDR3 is CASSYGVLTETQYF. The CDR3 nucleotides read TGTGCCAGCAGTTACGGGGTCTTGACGGAGACCCAGTACTTC.

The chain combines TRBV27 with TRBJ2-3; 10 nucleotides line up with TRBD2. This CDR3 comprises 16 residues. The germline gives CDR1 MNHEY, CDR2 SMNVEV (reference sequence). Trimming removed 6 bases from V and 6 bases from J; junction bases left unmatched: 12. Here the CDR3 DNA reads TGTGCCAGCAGGATCCTGACTAGCGGGCCCGGGGATACGCAGTATTTT. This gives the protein CASRILTSGPGDTQYF.

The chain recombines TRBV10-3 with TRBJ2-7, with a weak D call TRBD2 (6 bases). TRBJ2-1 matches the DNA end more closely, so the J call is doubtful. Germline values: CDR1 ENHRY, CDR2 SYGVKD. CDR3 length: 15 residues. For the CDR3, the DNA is TGTGCCATCAGTGCTCCCGGGACTGAATACAATGAGCAGTTCTTC. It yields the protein CAISAPGTEYNEQFF.

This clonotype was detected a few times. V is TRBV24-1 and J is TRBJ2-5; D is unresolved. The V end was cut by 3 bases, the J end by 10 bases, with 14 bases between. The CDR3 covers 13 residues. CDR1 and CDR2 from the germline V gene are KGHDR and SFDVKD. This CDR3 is CATSDIDGLDQYF. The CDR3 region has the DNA TGTGCCACCAGTGATATAGATGGCTTGGACCAGTACTTC.

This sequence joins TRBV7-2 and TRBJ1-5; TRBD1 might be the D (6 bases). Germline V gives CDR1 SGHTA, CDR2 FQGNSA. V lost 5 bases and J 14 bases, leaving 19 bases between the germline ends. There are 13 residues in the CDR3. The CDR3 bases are TGTGCCAGCAGCCTGGAGGAGGGGGGTATAGAGCATTTT. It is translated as CASSLEEGGIEHF.

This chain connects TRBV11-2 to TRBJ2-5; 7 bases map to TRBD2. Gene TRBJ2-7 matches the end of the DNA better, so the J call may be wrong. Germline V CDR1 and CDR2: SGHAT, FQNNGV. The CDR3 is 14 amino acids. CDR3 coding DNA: TGTGCCAGCAGCTTATTCGGGAGGTCCTACGAGCAGTACTTC. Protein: CASSLFGRSYEQYF.

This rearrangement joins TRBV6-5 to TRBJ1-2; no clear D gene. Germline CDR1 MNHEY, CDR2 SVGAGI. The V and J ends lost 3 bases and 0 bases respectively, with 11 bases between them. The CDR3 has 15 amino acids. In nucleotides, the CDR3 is TGTGCCAGCAGTTATTTGGGCGGGGCTAACTATGGCTACACCTTC. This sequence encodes CASSYLGGANYGYTF.